A selection of T cell receptor beta chains follows, all from one sample in a study of blood T cells in healthy people across ages. A single record per CDR3 protein comes from TCRdb applying MiXCR to the 5' RACE reads. The repertoire holds hundreds of thousands of distinct CDR3 sequences, with 29% as singletons. Sequenced input: blood. The receptors shown here come from an elderly woman in good health. Each CDR3 is given with its conserved first and last residue. Fields, in order: V gene, J gene, clone size, CDR3 length, CDR3 protein. Expanded clones get a size class; other rows say once, few or many, or leave the size out.

>TRBV5-1|TRBJ2-3|few|13
CANSELSTDTQYF
>TRBV28|TRBJ1-2|many|16
CASSSTGQGLGYGYTF
>TRBV5-6|TRBJ2-7|few|14
CASSFNEGRDEQYF
>TRBV7-2|TRBJ2-1|many|15
CASSLVISGGGEQFF
>TRBV25-1|TRBJ1-2|many|16
CASSEYGRTGANGYTF
>TRBV6-5|TRBJ2-1|many|15
CASSFERGRYNEQFF
>TRBV4-2|NA|few|14
CASSPTGGRQTQYF
>TRBV7-9|TRBJ2-1|many|16
CASSLRGGGAYNEQFF
>TRBV5-6|TRBJ1-4|many|13
CASSQGINEKLFF
>TRBV13|TRBJ2-3|NA|18
CASSLPWGTSGREDTQYF
>TRBV6-1|TRBJ2-3|few|15
CASIADRGRTDTQYF
>TRBV20-1|TRBJ2-3|NA|15
CSARKPSGRADTQYF
>TRBV6-1|TRBJ2-2|few|15
CASSERTGWAGELFF
>TRBV12-3/TRBV12-4|TRBJ1-3|many|13
CASSLNSGNTIYF
>TRBV6-5|TRBJ1-1|NA|14
CASSDRWSVDEAFF
>TRBV9|TRBJ2-7|NA|15
CASSAGGGLADEQYF
>TRBV28|TRBJ2-3|many|16
CASSLVGDSRADTQYF
>TRBV7-2|TRBJ1-4|NA|13
CASRGAPNEKLFF